One sample yielded the 9 T cell receptor beta chains listed below, sequenced in a study of vaccination and CD4 T cells after COVID-19. Sequenced with the Oncomine TCR Beta short-read assay was DNA taken from cultured CD4+ T cells. TCRdb processed the PCR reads anew with MiXCR; each CDR3 protein has one entry. The sample holds over 8,000 distinct CDR3 sequences, about 23% seen once. The treatment: approximately 9-day PBMC culture with coronavirus spike peptide pools or control peptides (ViraFEST assay). For these receptors, no antigen is known. The sample consisted of cultured CD4+ T cells from blood. The receptors were gathered from a human donor with COVID-19.

This chain uses TRBV7-9 with TRBJ2-6; TRBD1 might be the D (6 bases). Germline assignment: CDR1 SEHNR and CDR2 FQNEAQ (reference sequence). The V and J ends lost 2 bases and 2 bases respectively, with 19 bases between them. This CDR3 has 19 residues. The CDR3 reads CASSLSATGSSPGANVLTF. The CDR3 bases are TGTGCCAGCAGCTTAAGCGCGACAGGCTCTTCCCCTGGGGCCAACGTCCTGACTTTC.

The chain combines TRBV12-3 or TRBV12-4 with TRBJ2-5, with 8 bases matching TRBD1. The ends lost 6 bases at V and 1 base at J; junction bases unmatched: 7. The CDR3 runs 15 residues. CDR3 sequence (DNA): TGTGCCAGCAGCCCCTTCGACAGGGGCCAAGAGACCCAGTACTTC. Protein product: CASSPFDRGQETQYF.

This clonotype has a handful of counts. The gene calls are TRBV19 and TRBJ1-2; D is unclear. The germline V gene has CDR1 LNHDA and CDR2 SQIVND (reference sequence). V was cut by 3 bases and J by 0 bases, with 8 bases left in between. This CDR3 contains 14 residues. In DNA form, the CDR3 reads TGTGCCAGTAGTATGGGCAGAACTAACTATGGCTACACCTTC. Translated, it gives CASSMGRTNYGYTF. The full variable domain, rest sourced from reference TRBV19 and TRBJ1-2, is DGGITQSPKYLFRKEGQNVTLSCEQNLNHDAMYWYRQDPGQGLRLIYYSQIVNDFQKGDIAEGYSVSREKKESFPLTVTSAQKNPTAFYLCASSMGRTNYGYTFGSGTRLTVV.

The J gene is TRBJ2-7, the V gene TRBV11-2; 8 bases map to TRBD2. The CDR3 contains 13 residues. V was clipped by 6 bases and J by 2 bases; unmatched bases: 3. Germline CDR1 and CDR2: SGHAT and FQNNGV. This chain's CDR3 is CASSPGGTYEQYF. The DNA of the CDR3 is TGTGCCAGCAGTCCGGGGGGGACCTACGAGCAGTACTTC.

This clonotype was recorded a few times. The chain combines TRBV6-1 with TRBJ2-2; 9 positions match TRBD1. CDR3 length: 15 residues. Germline V CDR1 and CDR2: MNHNS, SASEGT. Trimming cost V 7 bases and J 2 bases; bases outside gene matches: 5. CDR3: CASKLDRGNTGELFF. DNA of the CDR3: TGTGCCAGCAAGCTGGACAGGGGAAACACCGGGGAGCTGTTTTTT.

The J gene is TRBJ2-2, the V gene TRBV5-1, with D tentatively TRBD1 or TRBD2 (5 bases each). The length of the CDR3 is 16 residues. The germline gives CDR1 SGHRS, CDR2 YFSETQ. Trimming shortened V by 1 base and J by 0 bases, and 10 bases separated the two germline ends. In nucleotides, the CDR3 is TGCGCCAGCAGCTTGTCCGGGACGGCGAACACCGGGGAGCTGTTTTTT. It encodes CASSLSGTANTGELFF.

The chain has TRBV7-2 and TRBJ1-2, with D possibly TRBD1 on 5 matching bases. V was clipped by 1 base and J by 4 bases, with 16 bases between them. This CDR3 region has 16 residues. CDR1 and CDR2 (germline): SGHTA, FQGNSA. DNA of the CDR3: TGTGCCAGCAGCTTAGTAAGTGGGACGGGACTCTATGGCTACACCTTC. This codes for CASSLVSGTGLYGYTF.

J is TRBJ1-5 and V is TRBV19, with TRBD1 matching over 8 bases. Looked up from germline, CDR1 is LNHDA and CDR2 is SQIVND (reference sequence). With V trimmed by 4 bases and J by 2 bases, 7 bases remained unmatched. The CDR3 totals 16 residues. The CDR3 nucleotides read TGTGCCAGTAGTACCTCAGGGGGCCTGGGCAATCAGCCCCAGCATTTT. This translates into CASSTSGGLGNQPQHF.

The J gene is TRBJ2-1, the V gene TRBV7-9, with TRBD1 matching over 7 bases. Germline CDR1 is SEHNR and CDR2 is FQNEAQ (reference sequence). The CDR3 extends over 15 amino acids. Germline trimming cut 5 bases from V and 8 bases from J; bases unmatched to any gene: 12. The CDR3 here is CASSHEGAKGDEQFF. The CDR3 region has the DNA TGTGCCAGCAGCCACGAGGGGGCTAAGGGGGATGAGCAGTTCTTC.